This T cell receptor beta chain stems from a study of beta chain features in type 1 diabetes. Expressed TCRB transcripts were sequenced, since all the RNA that had been isolated was reverse transcribed. Sequencing was performed with immunoSEQ multiplex PCR; in TCRdb, only in-frame clones are kept and a portion is missing. The sample lists 110,000 to 150,000 clones; 9.2% were seen once. This clone came up a few times. The sequence came from a young man in good health. The sequenced material came from central memory CD4+ T cells from blood.

This chain's CDR3 is CASSYLGDGYTF. CDR3 DNA: TGTGCCAGCAGCTACCTAGGGGATGGCTACACCTTC. This chain connects TRBV6-5 to TRBJ1-2; perhaps TRBD1 as D (5 bases). The CDR3 has 12 amino acids. V dropped 6 bases and J dropped 6 bases, with 11 bases sitting between them. The germline V gene has CDR1 MNHEY and CDR2 SVGAGI.